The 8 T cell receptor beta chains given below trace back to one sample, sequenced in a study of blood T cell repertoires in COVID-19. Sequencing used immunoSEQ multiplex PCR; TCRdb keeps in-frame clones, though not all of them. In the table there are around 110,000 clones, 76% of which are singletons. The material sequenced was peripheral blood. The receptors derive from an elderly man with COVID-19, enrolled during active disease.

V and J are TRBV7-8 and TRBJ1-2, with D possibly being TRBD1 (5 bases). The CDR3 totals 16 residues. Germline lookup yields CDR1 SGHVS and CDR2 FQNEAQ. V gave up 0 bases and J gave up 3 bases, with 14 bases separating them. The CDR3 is CASSLAGGRGYYGYTF. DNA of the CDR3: TGTGCCAGCAGCTTAGCCGGGGGACGCGGATACTATGGCTACACCTTC.

CDR3 sequence: CASSYSHRTGYYGYTF. The CDR3 DNA follows: TGTGCCAGCAGTTACTCCCATCGGACAGGGTACTATGGCTACACCTTC. The chain combines TRBV6-6 with TRBJ1-2; TRBD1 aligns across 8 bases. This CDR3 has 16 residues. J was trimmed by 3 bases and V by 0 bases; bases with no gene match: 6. CDR1 is MNHNY and CDR2 is SVGAGI in the germline V gene (reference sequence).

This CDR3 is CATSRDLAGVLRSYNEQFF. The CDR3 region has the DNA TGTGCCACCAGCAGAGATCTAGCGGGAGTCCTACGCTCCTACAATGAGCAGTTCTTC. This chain uses TRBV15 with TRBJ2-1; 10 bases map to TRBD2. CDR3 length: 19 amino acids. The V and J ends lost 0 bases and 0 bases, in that order; junction bases with no gene match: 8. CDR1 is LNHNV and CDR2 is YYDKDF in the germline V gene (reference sequence).

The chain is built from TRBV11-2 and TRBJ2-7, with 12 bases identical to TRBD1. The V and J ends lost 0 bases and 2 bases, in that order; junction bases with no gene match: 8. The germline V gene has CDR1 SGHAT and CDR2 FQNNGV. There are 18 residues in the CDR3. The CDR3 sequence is CASSLDRGQGAYTYEQYF. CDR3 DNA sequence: TGTGCCAGCAGCTTAGATCGGGGACAGGGGGCTTACACCTACGAGCAGTACTTC.

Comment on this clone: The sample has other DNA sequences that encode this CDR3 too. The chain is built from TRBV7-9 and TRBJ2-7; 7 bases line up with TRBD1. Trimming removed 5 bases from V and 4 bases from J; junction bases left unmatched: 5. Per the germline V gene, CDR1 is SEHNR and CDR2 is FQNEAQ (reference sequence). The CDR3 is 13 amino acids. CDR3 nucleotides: TGTGCCAGCAGCCCCAGACAGGGTTACGAGCAGTACTTC. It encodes CASSPRQGYEQYF.

The CDR3 region has the DNA TGTGCCAGCAGTCCCTCAGCAGGGGTGACGTATGGCTACACCTTC. Amino acid sequence: CASSPSAGVTYGYTF. The chain is built from TRBV6-5 and TRBJ1-2, with D maybe TRBD1 (6 bases). V was clipped by 5 bases and J by 5 bases, with 18 bases between them. Looked up from germline, CDR1 is MNHEY and CDR2 is SVGAGI. CDR3 length: 15 amino acids.

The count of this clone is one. Here the CDR3 reads CASSLISGGYEQYF. The DNA of the CDR3 is TGTGCCAGCAGTTTGATTAGCGGGGGCTACGAGCAGTACTTC. J is TRBJ2-7 and V is TRBV27, with 9 bases lining up with TRBD2. With 3 bases clipped from V and 3 bases from J, the junction kept 3 bases outside the gene matches. CDR1 is MNHEY, CDR2 SMNVEV, per germline (reference sequence). The CDR3 totals 14 residues.

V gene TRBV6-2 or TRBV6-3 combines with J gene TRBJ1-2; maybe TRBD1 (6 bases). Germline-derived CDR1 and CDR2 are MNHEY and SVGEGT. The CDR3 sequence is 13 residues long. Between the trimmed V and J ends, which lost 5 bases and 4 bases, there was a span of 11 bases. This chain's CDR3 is CASSDRRSYGYTF. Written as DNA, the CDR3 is TGTGCCAGCAGTGACAGGCGATCCTATGGCTACACCTTC.